The source of this T cell receptor (beta chain) is a study of human T cells and chemical hapten exposure. The wider study: Across samples, TCR yields varied, mostly owing to small differences in pooled library volumes. Study-wide points: TCRs at a frequency above 1 in 1000 stayed unchanged with DPC sensitization.

In the source study's methods: Sequenced samples showed a median of approximately 100,000 TCRs each, with counts running from approximately 21,000 to 630,000. TCRdb recomputed calls from the 5' RACE reads with MiXCR, one row per CDR3 protein. It is TCRdb's table, rather than the study itself, that gives the V and J calls and clone size. Of 150,000 or so distinct CDR3 sequences listed, 3.5% to 5% are singletons. V lost 4 bases, J lost 6 bases, and 6 bases lay in between. The CDR3 loop spans 11 amino acids. Extraction yielded total RNA from whole blood (unfractionated). This clonotype was seen a few times. The target antigen is unknown.

This receptor was obtained from a female donor in good health. The rearrangement uses TRBV12-3 or TRBV12-4 and TRBJ1-1, with no clear D. CDR3 amino acids: CASSCLSEAFF. Written as DNA, the CDR3 is TGTGCCAGCAGTTGTTTGTCTGAAGCTTTCTTT.